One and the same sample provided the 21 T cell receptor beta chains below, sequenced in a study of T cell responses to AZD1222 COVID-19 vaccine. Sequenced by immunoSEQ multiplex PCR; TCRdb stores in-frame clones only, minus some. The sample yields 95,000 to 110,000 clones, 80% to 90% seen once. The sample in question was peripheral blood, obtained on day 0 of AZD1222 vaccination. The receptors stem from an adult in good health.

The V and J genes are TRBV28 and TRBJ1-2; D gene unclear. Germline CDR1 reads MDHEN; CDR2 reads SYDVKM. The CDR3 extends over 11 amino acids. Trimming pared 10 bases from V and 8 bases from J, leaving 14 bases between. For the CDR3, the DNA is TGTGCCACCGGCGGCCCGATAGGCTACACCTTC. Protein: CATGGPIGYTF.

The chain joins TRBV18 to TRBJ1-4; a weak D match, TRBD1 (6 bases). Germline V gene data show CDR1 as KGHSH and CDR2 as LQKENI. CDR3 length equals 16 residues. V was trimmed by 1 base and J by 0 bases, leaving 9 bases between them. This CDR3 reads CASSPQPGATNEKLFF. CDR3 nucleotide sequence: TGTGCCAGCTCACCACAACCAGGGGCAACTAATGAAAAACTGTTTTTT.

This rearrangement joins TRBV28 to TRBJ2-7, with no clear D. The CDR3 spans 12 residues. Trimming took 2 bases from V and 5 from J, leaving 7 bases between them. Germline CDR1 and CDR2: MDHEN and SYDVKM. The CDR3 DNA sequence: TGTGCCAGCAGTTTAGAGTGGGACGAGCAGTACTTC. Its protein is CASSLEWDEQYF. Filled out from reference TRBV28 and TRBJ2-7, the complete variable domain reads DVKVTQSSRYLVKRTGEKVFLECVQDMDHENMFWYRQDPGLGLRLIYFSYDVKMKEKGDIPEGYSVSREKKERFSLILESASTNQTSMYLCASSLEWDEQYFGPGTRLTVT.

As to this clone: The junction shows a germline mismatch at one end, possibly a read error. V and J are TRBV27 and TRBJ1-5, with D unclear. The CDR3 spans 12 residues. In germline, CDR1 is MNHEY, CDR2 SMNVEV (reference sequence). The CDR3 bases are TGTGCCAGTATGGGCTGGGGTCAGGCCCAGCATTTT. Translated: CASMGWGQAQHF.

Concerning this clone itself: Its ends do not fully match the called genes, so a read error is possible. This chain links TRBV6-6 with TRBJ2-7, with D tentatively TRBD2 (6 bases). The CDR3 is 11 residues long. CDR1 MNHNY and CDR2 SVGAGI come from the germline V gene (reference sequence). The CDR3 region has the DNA TGTGCCAGCAGCCTCGGGAGCGGCGGCGTGTTC. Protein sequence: CASSLGSGGVF.

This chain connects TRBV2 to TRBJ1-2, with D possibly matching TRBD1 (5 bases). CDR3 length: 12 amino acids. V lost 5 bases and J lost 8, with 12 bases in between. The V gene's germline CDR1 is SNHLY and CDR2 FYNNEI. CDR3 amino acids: CASSPTGYGYTF. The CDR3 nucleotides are TGTGCCAGCAGTCCTACAGGATACGGCTACACCTTC.

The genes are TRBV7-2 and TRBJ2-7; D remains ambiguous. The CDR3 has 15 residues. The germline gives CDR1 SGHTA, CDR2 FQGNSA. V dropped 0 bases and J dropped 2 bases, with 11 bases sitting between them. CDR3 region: CASSLAFGTAYEQYF. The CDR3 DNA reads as TGTGCCAGCAGCTTAGCGTTCGGCACAGCCTACGAGCAGTACTTC.

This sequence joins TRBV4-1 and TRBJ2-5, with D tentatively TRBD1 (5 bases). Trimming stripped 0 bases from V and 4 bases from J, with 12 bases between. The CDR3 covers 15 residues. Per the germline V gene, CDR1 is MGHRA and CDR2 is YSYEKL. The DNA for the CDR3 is TGCGCCAGCAGCCAAGATGGGCAGGGTTCAGAGACCCAGTACTTC. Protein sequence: CASSQDGQGSETQYF.

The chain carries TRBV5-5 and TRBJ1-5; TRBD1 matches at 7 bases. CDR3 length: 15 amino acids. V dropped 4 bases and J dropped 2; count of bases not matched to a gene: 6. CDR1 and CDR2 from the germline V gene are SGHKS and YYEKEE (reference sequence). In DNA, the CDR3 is TGTGCCAGCAGCGAACAGGGGATCGGCAATCAGCCCCAGCATTTT. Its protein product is CASSEQGIGNQPQHF. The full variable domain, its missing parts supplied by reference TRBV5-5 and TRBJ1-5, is DAGVTQSPTHLIKTRGQQVTLRCSPISGHKSVSWYQQVLGQGPQFIFQYYEKEERGRGNFPDRFSARQFPNYSSELNVNALLLGDSALYLCASSEQGIGNQPQHFGDGTRLSIL.

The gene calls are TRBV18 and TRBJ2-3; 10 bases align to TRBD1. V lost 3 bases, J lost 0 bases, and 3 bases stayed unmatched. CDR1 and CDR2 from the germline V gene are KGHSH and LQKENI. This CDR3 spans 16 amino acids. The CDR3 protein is CASSPRTGGSTDTQYF. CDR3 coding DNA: TGTGCCAGCTCACCTCGGACAGGGGGTAGCACAGATACGCAGTATTTT.

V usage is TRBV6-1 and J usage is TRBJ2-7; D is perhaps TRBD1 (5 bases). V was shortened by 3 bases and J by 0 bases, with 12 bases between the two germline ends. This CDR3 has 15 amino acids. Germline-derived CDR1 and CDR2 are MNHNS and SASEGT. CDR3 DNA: TGTGCCAGCAGTGATCAATACAGGAGCTCCTACGAGCAGTACTTC. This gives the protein CASSDQYRSSYEQYF.

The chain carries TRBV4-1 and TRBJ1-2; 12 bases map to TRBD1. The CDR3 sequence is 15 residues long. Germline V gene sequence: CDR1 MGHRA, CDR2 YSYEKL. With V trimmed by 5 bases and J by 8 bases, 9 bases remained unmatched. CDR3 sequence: CASSRPGQGAWGYTF. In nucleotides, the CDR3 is TGCGCCAGCAGCAGACCGGGACAGGGGGCATGGGGCTACACCTTC.

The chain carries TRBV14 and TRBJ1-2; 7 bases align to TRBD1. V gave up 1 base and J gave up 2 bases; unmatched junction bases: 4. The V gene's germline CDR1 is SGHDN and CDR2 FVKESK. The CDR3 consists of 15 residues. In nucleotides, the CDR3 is TGTGCCAGCAGCCAAGGAACACAGGGGAACTATGGCTACACCTTC. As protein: CASSQGTQGNYGYTF.

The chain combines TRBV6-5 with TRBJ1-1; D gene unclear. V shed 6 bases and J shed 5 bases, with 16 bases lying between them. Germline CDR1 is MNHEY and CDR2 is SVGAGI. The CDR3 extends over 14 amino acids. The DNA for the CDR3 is TGTGCCAGCAGACGGCCTGGTCCGGGAACTGAAGCTTTCTTT. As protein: CASRRPGPGTEAFF.

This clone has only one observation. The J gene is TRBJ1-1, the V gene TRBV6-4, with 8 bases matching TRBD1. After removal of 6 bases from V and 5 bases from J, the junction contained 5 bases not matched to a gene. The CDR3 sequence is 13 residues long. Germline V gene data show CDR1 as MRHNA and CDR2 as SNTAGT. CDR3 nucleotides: TGTGCCAGCAGCAGGGGGCGGGAGACTGAAGCTTTCTTT. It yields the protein CASSRGRETEAFF.

For the CDR3, the DNA is TGTGCCAGCAGCAGGACAGGAGGCAATCAGCCCCAGCATTTT. Amino acids: CASSRTGGNQPQHF. This sequence joins TRBV5-6 and TRBJ1-5; 7 bases line up with TRBD1. Losses at the gene ends were 4 bases for V and 2 bases for J; bases not matched to a gene: 3. The CDR3 spans 14 residues. Germline CDR1 reads SGHDT; CDR2 reads YYEEEE.

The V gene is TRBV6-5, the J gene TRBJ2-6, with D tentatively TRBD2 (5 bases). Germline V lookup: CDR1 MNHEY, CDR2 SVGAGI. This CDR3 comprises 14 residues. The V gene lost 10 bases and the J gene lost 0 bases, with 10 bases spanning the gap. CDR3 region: CAIQRDSGANVLTF. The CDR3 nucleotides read TGTGCCATTCAGAGGGACTCTGGGGCCAACGTCCTGACTTTC.

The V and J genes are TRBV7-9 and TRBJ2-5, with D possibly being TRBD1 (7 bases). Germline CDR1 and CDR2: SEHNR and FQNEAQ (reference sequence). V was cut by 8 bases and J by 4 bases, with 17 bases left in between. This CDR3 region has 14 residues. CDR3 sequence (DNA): TGTGCCAGCGCGGGACAGAGGGATAGAGAGACCCAGTACTTC. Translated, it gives CASAGQRDRETQYF.

Written as DNA, the CDR3 is TGTGCCACCAGCAGTGTACAGGGGTATGAGCAGTTCTTC. It codes for CATSSVQGYEQFF. The rearrangement links TRBV15 to TRBJ2-1; 7 bases align to TRBD1. Losses at the gene ends were 3 bases for V and 8 bases for J; bases not matched to a gene: 4. CDR3 length: 13 amino acids. Looked up from germline, CDR1 is LNHNV and CDR2 is YYDKDF (reference sequence).

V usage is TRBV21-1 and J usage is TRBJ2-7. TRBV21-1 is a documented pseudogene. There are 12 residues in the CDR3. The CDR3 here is CASSKASPEQYF. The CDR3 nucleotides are TGTGCCAGCAGCAAAGCCTCGCCCGAGCAGTACTTC.

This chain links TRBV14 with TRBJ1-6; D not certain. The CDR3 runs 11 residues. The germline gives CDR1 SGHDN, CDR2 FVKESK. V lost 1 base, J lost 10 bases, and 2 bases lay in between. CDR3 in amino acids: CASSQGSPLHF. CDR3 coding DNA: TGTGCCAGCAGCCAAGGATCACCCCTCCACTTT.